This TCR beta chain emerged from a study of monozygotic twins with inflammatory bowel disease. Phlebotomy per donor yielded a single 2.5 ml blood sample. Two nested PCRs, of roughly 17 and 9 cycles, processed TCRalpha and TCRbeta cDNA. No DNA is given; TCRdb re-called the 5' RACE reads and lists each CDR3 protein once. The table for this sample gives some 450,000 distinct CDR3 sequences. CDR1 SQVTM and CDR2 ANQGSEA come from the germline V gene. This CDR3 contains 13 residues. On this clonotype: The antigen is undetermined.

Study-level findings and limits: Different T cell subtypes could not be distinguished.

The sample taken for sequencing was blood. The chain combines TRBV29-1 with TRBJ2-1; TCRdb gives TRBD2 as the D gene, but with no DNA this cannot be confirmed. This clonotype originated in a human donor with ulcerative colitis or Crohn's disease, or a healthy co-twin of an affected twin (not recorded which). The CDR3 reads CSVGISGNNEQFF.